Reported below is one T cell receptor (beta chain). Its antigen is as yet unknown. This entry is derived from a study of cytomegalovirus exposure and HLA in healthy donors. Germline V gives CDR1 MNHEY, CDR2 SVGAGI. V lost 5 bases and J lost 6, with 20 bases in between. CDR3 length: 15 residues. Overall study findings and caveats: The availability of immune exposure information extended only to CMV serostatus.

Amplification used 60 Vbeta primers and 13 Jbeta primers. Clones were sequenced by immunoSEQ multiplex PCR, and TCRdb holds only the in-frame ones, with some missing. Here the sample table reports about 200,000 clones. The chain recombines TRBV6-5 with TRBJ2-7, with TRBD2 as a possible D gene (6 bases). The receptor's source is a woman in her 30s in good health and CMV-seropositive. The sequencing sample was made of PBMCs. CDR3 protein: CASSIGRPKAGEQYF. CDR3 nucleotide sequence: TGTGCCAGCAGTATTGGGAGGCCGAAAGCTGGCGAGCAGTACTTC.